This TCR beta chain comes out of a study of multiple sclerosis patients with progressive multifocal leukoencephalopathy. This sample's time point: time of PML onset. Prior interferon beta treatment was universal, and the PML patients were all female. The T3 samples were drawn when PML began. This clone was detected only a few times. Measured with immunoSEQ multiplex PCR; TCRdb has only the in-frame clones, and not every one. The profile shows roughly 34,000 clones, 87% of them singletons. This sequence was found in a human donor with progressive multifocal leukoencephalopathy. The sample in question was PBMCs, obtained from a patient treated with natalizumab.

The CDR3, as DNA: TGTGCCAGCATGGACCCAGCCTACGAGCAGTACTTC. Translated: CASMDPAYEQYF. J is TRBJ2-7 and V is TRBV19; no definite D call. Per germline, CDR1 LNHDA and CDR2 SQIVND (reference sequence). This CDR3 has 12 amino acids. V lost 9 bases and J lost 2, with 11 bases in between. The complete variable domain, with remaining parts taken from reference TRBV19 and TRBJ2-7, reads DGGITQSPKYLFRKEGQNVTLSCEQNLNHDAMYWYRQDPGQGLRLIYYSQIVNDFQKGDIAEGYSVSREKKESFPLTVTSAQKNPTAFYLCASMDPAYEQYFGPGTRLTVT.